This entry lists 10 T cell receptor beta chains sequenced from one sample in a study of early stage breast cancer tumors. Profiled with immunoSEQ multiplex PCR; TCRdb holds only in-frame clones, not every one. The sample carries 69,000 or so clones, around 80% recorded once. The sample comprised blood. These receptors were obtained from a person between 35 and 49 years old with breast cancer.

The V and J genes are TRBV4-2 and TRBJ2-7, with 12 bases lining up with TRBD1. Looked up from germline, CDR1 is LGHNA and CDR2 is YNFKEQ. V dropped 2 bases and J dropped 5; count of bases not matched to a gene: 10. The CDR3 contains 17 residues. In DNA form, the CDR3 reads TGTGCCAGCAGCCAAAAGTCCGAGGGGACAGGGGGCGACGAGCAGTACTTC. This gives the protein CASSQKSEGTGGDEQYF.

This clone turned up a few times. This chain connects TRBV7-9 to TRBJ2-7; D is unclear. The germline V and J ends were trimmed by 5 bases and 4 bases, with 6 bases remaining between them. Germline-derived CDR1 and CDR2 are SEHNR and FQNEAQ (reference sequence). The CDR3 sequence is 11 residues long. CDR3 DNA: TGTGCCAGCAGCGTCCTATACGAGCAGTACTTC. Its protein product is CASSVLYEQYF.

The rearrangement joins TRBV27 to TRBJ2-7; 9 bases match TRBD2. This CDR3 comprises 11 residues. Germline V lookup: CDR1 MNHEY, CDR2 SMNVEV (reference sequence). Trimming took 4 bases from V and 12 from J; bases not matched to a gene: 4. The CDR3 loop reads CASSSGLAAYF. The CDR3, as DNA: TGTGCCAGCAGTTCGGGACTAGCTGCGTACTTC.

The chain uses TRBV9 and TRBJ2-1; D possibly corresponds to TRBD2 (6 bases). Germline V gene sequence: CDR1 SGDLS, CDR2 YYNGEE. CDR3 length: 14 residues. V shed 0 bases and J shed 12 bases, with 16 bases lying between them. CDR3 sequence (DNA): TGTGCCAGCAGCGTAGACGGGAGTAAAAACCGGCAGTTCTTC. Translation gives CASSVDGSKNRQFF.

Here the CDR3 DNA reads TGTGCCTGGAGGACGCCCGGGCTTGGGGGCTACACCTTC. Its protein product is CAWRTPGLGGYTF. The chain joins TRBV30 to TRBJ1-2; D uncertain. This CDR3 has 13 residues. Germline V gene sequence: CDR1 GTSNPN, CDR2 SVGIG (reference sequence). V dropped 3 bases and J dropped 8 bases, with 16 bases sitting between them.

The chain combines TRBV7-8 with TRBJ2-5; D gene unclear. The germline V gene encodes CDR1 SGHVS and CDR2 FQNEAQ. The CDR3 has 13 residues. V shed 1 base and J shed 2 bases, with 5 bases lying between them. CDR3 sequence: CASSLESQETQYF. The CDR3 DNA reads as TGTGCCAGCAGCTTAGAAAGTCAAGAGACCCAGTACTTC.

V is TRBV4-1 and J is TRBJ1-4, with a weak D call TRBD1 (5 bases). V was cut by 1 base and J by 8 bases, with 14 bases left in between. This CDR3 contains 15 residues. CDR1 and CDR2 (germline): MGHRA, YSYEKL. CDR3 nucleotide sequence: TGCGCCAGCAGCCAAGTGCGCGGAACAGGAGAAAAACTGTTTTTT. The encoded protein is CASSQVRGTGEKLFF.

V usage is TRBV2 and J usage is TRBJ2-7, with TRBD1 as a possible D gene (5 bases). Per germline, CDR1 SNHLY and CDR2 FYNNEI. V gave up 4 bases and J gave up 3 bases, with 7 bases separating them. The length of the CDR3 is 12 residues. The CDR3 coding sequence is TGTGCCAGCAGTGGGCAGGGCTACGAGCAGTACTTC. Encoded protein: CASSGQGYEQYF.

The gene calls are TRBV28 and TRBJ1-1; 7 bases line up with TRBD1. CDR1 is MDHEN and CDR2 is SYDVKM in the germline V gene. The ends lost 4 bases at V and 5 bases at J; junction bases unmatched: 7. This CDR3 comprises 14 residues. DNA of the CDR3: TGTGCCAGCAGTTCTCAATACAGGGGAACTGAAGCTTTCTTT. This codes for CASSSQYRGTEAFF.

The chain is built from TRBV10-3 and TRBJ2-1; D assignment may be TRBD1 or TRBD2 (5 bases each). This CDR3 region has 12 residues. Germline CDR1 is ENHRY and CDR2 is SYGVKD. With 8 bases removed from V and 9 bases from J, the gap between germline ends came to 14 bases. The CDR3 DNA is TGTGCCATCGGGGGAATTAACCCTGAGCAGTTCTTC. This gives the protein CAIGGINPEQFF.